This section outlines one T cell receptor (beta chain) sequence together with its context. Antigen unknown. The time point was: 266 days after commencement of treatment, after nivolumab therapy. Treatment noted: AdE1-LMPpoly-expanded autologous EBV-specific T-cell therapy followed by anti-PD-1 nivolumab. Only in-frame clones appear in the TCRdb table, and some are missing; sequencing was by immunoSEQ multiplex PCR. Found here are around 20,000 clones, approximately 79% of them singletons; the top ten hold approximately 34%. The data stem from a study of EBV T-cell therapy then PD-1 blockade in nasopharyngeal carcinoma. Germline V CDR1 and CDR2: LGHNA, YSLEER. This CDR3 has 15 amino acids. Between the trimmed V and J ends, which lost 4 bases and 0 bases, there was a span of 13 bases.

The genes are TRBV4-3 and TRBJ2-7; weak D call: TRBD2 (7 bases). The receptor was isolated from a man between 40 and 49 years old with nasopharyngeal carcinoma. The sequencing here drew on CD8+ T cells from blood, taken at roughly day 280 from a patient whose treatment included autologous EBV-specific T cells and nivolumab. The CDR3 DNA reads TGCGCCAGCAGCCTTAAGGGGGGGGACTCCTACGAGCAGTACTTC. Protein product: CASSLKGGDSYEQYF.